A selection of T cell receptor beta chains follows, all from one sample in a study of shared clonotypes between healthy human individuals. Profiling relied on immunoSEQ multiplex PCR, and the TCRdb table lists in-frame clones only, not all of them. The sample holds about 380,000 clones, approximately 97% seen once. Sequencing input: memory CD8+ T cells sorted from blood. These receptors all come from a man aged 25 to 40 in good health. The CDR3 runs from the conserved cysteine through the conserved F or W. The D gene is left open where the match is weak. Clone sizes are given selectively: once, few, many, or a class where the clone is expanded.

v_call	clone_size	j_call	d_call	cdr3_nt	cdr3_aa
TRBV15	NA	TRBJ2-2	NA	TGTGCCACCAGCAGGCAAAGGGTGGCCGGGGAGCTGTTTTTT	CATSRQRVAGELFF
TRBV19	NA	TRBJ1-2	NA	TGTGCCGTACAAGACAGATACTATGGCTACACCTTC	CAVQDRYYGYTF
TRBV7-9	NA	TRBJ2-5	NA	TGTGCCAGCAGCATCGAAGAGACCCAGTACTTC	CASSIEETQYF
TRBV5-4	NA	TRBJ2-5	TRBD2	TGTGCCAGCAGCCAGGGACTAGCGGGACAAGAGACCCAGTACTTC	CASSQGLAGQETQYF
TRBV29-1	NA	TRBJ1-3	TRBD1	TGCAGCGCCTCATGGACAGGCGGTGGAAACACCATATATTTT	CSASWTGGGNTIYF
TRBV23-1	NA	TRBJ1-2	NA	TGCGCCAGCAGTCAATCATCCGCTTATGGCTACACCTTC	CASSQSSAYGYTF
TRBV4-2	NA	TRBJ2-1	TRBD2	TGTGCCAGCAGCCAAGGCTTCAGCGGGAGCTCCTACAATGAGCAGTTCTTC	CASSQGFSGSSYNEQFF
TRBV4-1	NA	TRBJ1-1	TRBD1	TGCGCCAGCAGCCCGACAGGGCCGGGGACTGAAGCTTTCTTT	CASSPTGPGTEAFF
TRBV7-9	NA	TRBJ2-5	NA	TGTGCCAGCAGCTTAGCGTCTGTCTTCCAAGAGACCCAGTACTTC	CASSLASVFQETQYF
TRBV28	NA	TRBJ1-5	NA	TGTGCCAGCAGTTTGGGGGGGATGAATCAGCCCCAGCATTTT	CASSLGGMNQPQHF
TRBV5-1	NA	TRBJ2-1	TRBD1	TGCGCCAGCAGTTTTTCAGGGGGCAATGAGCAGTTCTTC	CASSFSGGNEQFF
TRBV28	NA	TRBJ2-7	NA	TGTGCCAGCAGTTTCGACAGAGGCTACGAGCAGTACTTC	CASSFDRGYEQYF
TRBV4-1	NA	TRBJ2-7	NA	TGCGCCAGCAGCCAAGATATGTTACTAGTCGGCGAGCAGTACTTC	CASSQDMLLVGEQYF
TRBV5-4	NA	TRBJ1-4	NA	TGTGCCAGCAGCTTGATGTCAGGGCCCGAAAAACTGTTTTTT	CASSLMSGPEKLFF
TRBV28	NA	TRBJ1-5	NA	TGTGCCAGCAGTTTGTCAGGGCCTCAGCCCCAGCATTTT	CASSLSGPQPQHF
TRBV27	NA	TRBJ2-7	NA	TGTGCCAGCAGTACCCCGGGACAGCAGTACTTC	CASSTPGQQYF
TRBV28	NA	TRBJ1-5	TRBD1	TGTGCCAGCAGCCAGCCCGGGACAGGGGATCAGCCCCAGCATTTT	CASSQPGTGDQPQHF
TRBV5-6	NA	TRBJ2-5	NA	TGTGCCAGCAGTCGTACTAGGGGGGTTGGGACCCAGTACTTC	CASSRTRGVGTQYF
TRBV19	once	TRBJ2-1	TRBD2	TGTGCCAGTAGCGGAGGGAGGGCCTTGAATGAGCAGTTCTTC	CASSGGRALNEQFF
TRBV30	NA	TRBJ1-2	TRBD1	TGTGCCTGGAGTGTCCGGGACAGGGGGCGTGGCTACACCTTC	CAWSVRDRGRGYTF
TRBV19	NA	TRBJ1-5	NA	TGTGCCAGTAGTATTCAGGCAATGAATCAGCCCCAGCATTTT	CASSIQAMNQPQHF
TRBV28	NA	TRBJ2-7	TRBD2	TGTGCCAGCACTAGCGGGGCCTCCTACGAGCAGTACTTC	CASTSGASYEQYF
TRBV4-2	NA	TRBJ2-1	TRBD2	TGTGCCAGCAGCCAAGATAGCGGGAGCTACAATGAGCAGTTCTTC	CASSQDSGSYNEQFF
TRBV2	NA	TRBJ2-7	TRBD2	TGTGCCAGCAGTGAGGGACTAGCGGGAGGGAGAACCTACGAGCAGTACTTC	CASSEGLAGGRTYEQYF